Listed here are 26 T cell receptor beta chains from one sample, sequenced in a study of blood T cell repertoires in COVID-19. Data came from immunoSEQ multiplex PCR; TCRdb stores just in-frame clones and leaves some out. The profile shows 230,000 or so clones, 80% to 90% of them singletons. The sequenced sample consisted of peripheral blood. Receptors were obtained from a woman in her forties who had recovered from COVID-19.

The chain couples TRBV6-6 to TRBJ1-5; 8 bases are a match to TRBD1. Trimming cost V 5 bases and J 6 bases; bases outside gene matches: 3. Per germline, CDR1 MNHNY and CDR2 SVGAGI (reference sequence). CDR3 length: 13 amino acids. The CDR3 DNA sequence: TGTGCCAGCAGTGACAGGGGCAGTCAGCCCCAGCATTTT. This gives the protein CASSDRGSQPQHF.

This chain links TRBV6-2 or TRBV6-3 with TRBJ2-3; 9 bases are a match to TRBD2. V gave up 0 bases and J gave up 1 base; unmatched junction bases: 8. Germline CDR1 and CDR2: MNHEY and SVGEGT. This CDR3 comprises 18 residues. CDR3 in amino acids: CASSYSNSQRGGTDTQYF. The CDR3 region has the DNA TGTGCCAGCAGTTACTCGAACTCTCAGCGGGGGGGCACAGATACGCAGTATTTT.

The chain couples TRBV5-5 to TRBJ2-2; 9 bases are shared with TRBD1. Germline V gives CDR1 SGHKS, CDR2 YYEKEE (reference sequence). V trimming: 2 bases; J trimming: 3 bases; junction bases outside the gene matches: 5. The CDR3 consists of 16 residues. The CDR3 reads CASSFGQGRDTGELFF. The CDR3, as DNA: TGTGCCAGCAGCTTCGGACAGGGGCGCGACACCGGGGAGCTGTTTTTT.

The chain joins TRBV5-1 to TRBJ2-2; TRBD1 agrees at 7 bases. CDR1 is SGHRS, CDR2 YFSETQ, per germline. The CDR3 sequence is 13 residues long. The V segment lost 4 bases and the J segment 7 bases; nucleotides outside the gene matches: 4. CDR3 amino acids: CASSDRQGGELFF. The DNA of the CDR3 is TGCGCCAGCAGCGACCGACAGGGCGGGGAGCTGTTTTTT.

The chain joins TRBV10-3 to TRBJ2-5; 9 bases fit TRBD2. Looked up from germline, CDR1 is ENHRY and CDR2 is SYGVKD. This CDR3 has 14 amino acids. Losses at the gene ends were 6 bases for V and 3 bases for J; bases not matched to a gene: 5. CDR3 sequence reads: CAIRIPSGEETQYF. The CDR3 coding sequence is TGTGCCATCAGGATCCCTAGCGGGGAAGAGACCCAGTACTTC.

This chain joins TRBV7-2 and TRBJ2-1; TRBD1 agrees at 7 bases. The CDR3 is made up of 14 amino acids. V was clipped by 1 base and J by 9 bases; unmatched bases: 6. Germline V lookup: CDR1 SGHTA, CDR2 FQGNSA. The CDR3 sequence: CASSLDRGVLEQFF. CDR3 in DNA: TGTGCCAGCAGCTTAGACAGGGGTGTACTTGAGCAGTTCTTC. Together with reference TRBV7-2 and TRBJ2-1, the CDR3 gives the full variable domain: GAGVSQSPSNKVTEKGKDVELRCDPISGHTALYWYRQSLGQGLEFLIYFQGNSAPDKSGLPSDRFSAERTGGSVSTLTIQRTQQEDSAVYLCASSLDRGVLEQFFGPGTRLTVL.

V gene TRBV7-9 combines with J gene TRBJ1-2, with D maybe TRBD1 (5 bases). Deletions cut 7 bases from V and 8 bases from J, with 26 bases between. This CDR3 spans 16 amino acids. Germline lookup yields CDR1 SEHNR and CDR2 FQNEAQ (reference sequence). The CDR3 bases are TGTGCCAGCACCCAGTCGGCAGGGAAGGGCCTCGGCGGCTACACCTTC. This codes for CASTQSAGKGLGGYTF.

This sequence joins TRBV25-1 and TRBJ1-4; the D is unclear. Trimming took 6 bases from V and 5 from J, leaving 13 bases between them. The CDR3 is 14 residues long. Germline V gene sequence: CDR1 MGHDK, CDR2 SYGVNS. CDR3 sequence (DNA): TGTGCCAGCAGCGACCCGCGGGTAAATGAAAAACTGTTTTTT. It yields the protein CASSDPRVNEKLFF.

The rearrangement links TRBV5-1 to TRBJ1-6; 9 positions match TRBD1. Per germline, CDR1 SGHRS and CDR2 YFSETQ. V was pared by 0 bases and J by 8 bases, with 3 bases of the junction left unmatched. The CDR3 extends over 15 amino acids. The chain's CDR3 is CASSLAGQGYSPLHF. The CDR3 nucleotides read TGCGCCAGCAGCTTGGCGGGACAGGGATATTCACCCCTCCACTTT.

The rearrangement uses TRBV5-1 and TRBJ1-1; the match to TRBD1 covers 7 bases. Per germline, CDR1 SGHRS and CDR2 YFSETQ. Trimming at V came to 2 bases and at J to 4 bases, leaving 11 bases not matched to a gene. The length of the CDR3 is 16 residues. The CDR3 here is CASSFGTVRWSTEAFF. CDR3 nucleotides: TGCGCCAGCAGCTTTGGGACAGTTCGATGGAGCACTGAAGCTTTCTTT.

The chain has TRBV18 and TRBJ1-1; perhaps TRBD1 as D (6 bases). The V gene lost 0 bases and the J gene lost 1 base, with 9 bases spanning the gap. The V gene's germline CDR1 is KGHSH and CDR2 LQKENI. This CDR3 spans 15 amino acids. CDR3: CASSPPGGANTEAFF. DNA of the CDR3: TGTGCCAGCTCACCACCGGGGGGGGCGAACACTGAAGCTTTCTTT.

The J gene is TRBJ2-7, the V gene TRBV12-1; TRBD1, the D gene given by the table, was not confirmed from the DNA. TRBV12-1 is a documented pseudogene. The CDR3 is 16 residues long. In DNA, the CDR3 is TGTGCCAGCAGCTTTGGTGGGACAGGGCTCTGGAACGAGCAGTACTTC. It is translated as CASSFGGTGLWNEQYF.

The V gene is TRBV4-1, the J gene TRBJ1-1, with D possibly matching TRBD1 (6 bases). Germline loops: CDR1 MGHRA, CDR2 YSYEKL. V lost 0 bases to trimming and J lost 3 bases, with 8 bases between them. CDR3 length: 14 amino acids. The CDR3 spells CASSQDRGHTEAFF. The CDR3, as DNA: TGCGCCAGCAGCCAAGACAGGGGACACACTGAAGCTTTCTTT.

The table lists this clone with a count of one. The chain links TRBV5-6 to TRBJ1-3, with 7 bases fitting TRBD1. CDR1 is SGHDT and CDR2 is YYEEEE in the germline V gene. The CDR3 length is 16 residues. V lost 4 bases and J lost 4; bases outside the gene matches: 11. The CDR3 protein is CASSGEYRGRGNTIYF. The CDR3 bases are TGTGCCAGCAGCGGAGAATACAGGGGTAGGGGAAACACCATATATTTT.

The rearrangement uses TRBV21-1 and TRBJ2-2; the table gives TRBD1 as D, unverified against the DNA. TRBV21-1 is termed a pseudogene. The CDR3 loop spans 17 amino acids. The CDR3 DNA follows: TGTGCCAGCAGCCTAGAGGACAGGGGGCGAAACACCGGGGAGCTGTTTTTT. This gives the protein CASSLEDRGRNTGELFF.

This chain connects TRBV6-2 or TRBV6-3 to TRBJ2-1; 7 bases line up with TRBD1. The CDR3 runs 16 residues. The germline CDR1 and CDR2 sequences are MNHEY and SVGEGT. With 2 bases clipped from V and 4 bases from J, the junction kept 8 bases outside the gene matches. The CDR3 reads CASSYRWDSIYNEQFF. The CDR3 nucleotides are TGTGCCAGCAGTTACCGTTGGGACAGCATTTACAATGAGCAGTTCTTC.

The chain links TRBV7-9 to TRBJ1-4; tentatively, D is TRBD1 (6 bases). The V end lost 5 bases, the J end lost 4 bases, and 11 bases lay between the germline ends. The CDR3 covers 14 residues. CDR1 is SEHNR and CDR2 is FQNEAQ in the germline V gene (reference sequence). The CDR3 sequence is CASSPRQDNEKLFF. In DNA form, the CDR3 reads TGTGCCAGCAGCCCCCGACAGGATAATGAAAAACTGTTTTTT.

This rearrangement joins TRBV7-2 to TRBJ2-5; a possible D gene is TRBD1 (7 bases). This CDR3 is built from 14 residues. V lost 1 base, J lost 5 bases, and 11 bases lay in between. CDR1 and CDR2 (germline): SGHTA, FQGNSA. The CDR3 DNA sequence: TGTGCCAGCAGCTTAGAACAGGGGAGGGAGACCCAGTACTTC. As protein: CASSLEQGRETQYF. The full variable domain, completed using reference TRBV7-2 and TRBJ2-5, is GAGVSQSPSNKVTEKGKDVELRCDPISGHTALYWYRQSLGQGLEFLIYFQGNSAPDKSGLPSDRFSAERTGGSVSTLTIQRTQQEDSAVYLCASSLEQGRETQYFGPGTRLLVL.

The CDR3 region is CASRGQVDTGELFF. CDR3 nucleotides: TGTGCCAGCAGGGGACAGGTTGACACCGGGGAGCTGTTTTTT. J is TRBJ2-2 and V is TRBV11-2; 8 bases align to TRBD1. The ends lost 6 bases at V and 3 bases at J; junction bases unmatched: 3. There are 14 residues in the CDR3. Germline CDR1 reads SGHAT; CDR2 reads FQNNGV.

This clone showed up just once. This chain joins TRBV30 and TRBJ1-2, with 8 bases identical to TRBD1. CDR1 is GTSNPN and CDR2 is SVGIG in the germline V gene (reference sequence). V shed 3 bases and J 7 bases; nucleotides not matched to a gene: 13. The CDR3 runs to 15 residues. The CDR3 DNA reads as TGTGCCTGGAGGGAAACAGGGGGGACAGACGTTGGCTACACCTTC. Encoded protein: CAWRETGGTDVGYTF.

CDR3 sequence: CASSPSGTAYEQYF. In DNA, the CDR3 is TGTGCCAGCTCACCATCCGGGACAGCCTACGAGCAGTACTTC. The chain is built from TRBV18 and TRBJ2-7, with 7 bases lining up with TRBD1. This CDR3 has 14 amino acids. V lost 2 bases, J lost 2 bases, and 3 bases stayed unmatched. Germline CDR1 KGHSH, CDR2 LQKENI.

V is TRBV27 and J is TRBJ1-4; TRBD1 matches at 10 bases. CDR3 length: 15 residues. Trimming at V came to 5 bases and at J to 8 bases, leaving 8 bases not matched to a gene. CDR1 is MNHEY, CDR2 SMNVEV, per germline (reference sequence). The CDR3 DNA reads TGTGCCAGCAGTGCCTGGGACAGGGGAAGAGAAAAACTGTTTTTT. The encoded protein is CASSAWDRGREKLFF.

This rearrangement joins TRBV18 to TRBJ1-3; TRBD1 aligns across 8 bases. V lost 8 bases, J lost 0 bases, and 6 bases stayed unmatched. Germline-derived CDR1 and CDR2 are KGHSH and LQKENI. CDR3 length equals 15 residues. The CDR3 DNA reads TGTGCCAGCGCACGGGACAGGAACTCTGGAAACACCATATATTTT. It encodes CASARDRNSGNTIYF. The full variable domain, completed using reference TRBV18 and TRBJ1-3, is NAGVMQNPRHLVRRRGQEARLRCSPMKGHSHVYWYRQLPEEGLKFMVYLQKENIIDESGMPKERFSAEFPKEGPSILRIQQVVRGDSAAYFCASARDRNSGNTIYFGEGSWLTVV.

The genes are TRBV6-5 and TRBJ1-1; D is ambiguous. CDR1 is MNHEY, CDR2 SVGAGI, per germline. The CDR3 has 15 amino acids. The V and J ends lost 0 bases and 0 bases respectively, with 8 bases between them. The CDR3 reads CASSYSRKVNTEAFF. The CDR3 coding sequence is TGTGCCAGCAGTTACTCGAGAAAAGTGAACACTGAAGCTTTCTTT.

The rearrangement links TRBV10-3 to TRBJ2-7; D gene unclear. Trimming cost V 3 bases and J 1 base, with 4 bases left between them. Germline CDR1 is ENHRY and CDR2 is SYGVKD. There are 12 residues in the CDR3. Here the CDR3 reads CAISDRSYEQYF. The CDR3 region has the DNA TGTGCCATCAGTGATCGGTCCTACGAGCAGTACTTC.

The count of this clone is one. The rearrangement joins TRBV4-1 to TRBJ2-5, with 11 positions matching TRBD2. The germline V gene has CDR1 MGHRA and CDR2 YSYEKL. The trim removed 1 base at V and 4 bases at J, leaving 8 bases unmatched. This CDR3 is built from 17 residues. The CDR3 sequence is CASSQGLAGSRGETQYF. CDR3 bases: TGCGCCAGCAGCCAAGGACTAGCGGGGAGCAGGGGAGAGACCCAGTACTTC.